This TCR beta chain is from a study of circulating CD8 cells and anti-PD-1 response in melanoma. Live CD3+CD8+TCRalphabeta+ cells were sorted into four subsets by PD-1 and/or TIGIT. Using 15 ng of total RNA, TCR libraries were made with the QIAseq Immune Repertoire TCR panel. Each CDR3 protein gets one entry after TCRdb re-called the reads with MiXCR. This table has 460 or so distinct CDR3 sequences, 7.8% appearing once. By sample share, this clonotype is large. Germline V gives CDR1 DFQATT, CDR2 SNEGSKA (reference sequence). The germline V and J ends were trimmed by 5 bases and 4 bases, with 12 bases remaining between them. This CDR3 has 13 residues.

The material sequenced was CD8+ T cells from PBMCs, taken at baseline or after one month of anti-PD-1 therapy (not recorded which). This receptor was identified in a human donor with melanoma. The chain couples TRBV20-1 to TRBJ2-1; maybe TRBD1 (6 bases). The CDR3 loop is CSASRGQYNEQFF. The CDR3 DNA is TGCAGTGCTTCCCGCGGACAGTACAATGAGCAGTTCTTC.